Following are 24 T cell receptor beta chains from one sample sequenced in a study of OX40 agonist ivuxolimab in advanced cancers. Library construction relied on the immunoSEQ multiplex PCR assay. Entries here come from immuneACCESS through TCRdb and include only in-frame sequences with V and J called. Some clones fail to appear in such tables; in the studies checked, an unresolved V gene covers under half of the shortfall, and the cause of the remainder is unknown. The sample data list over 80,000 clones, and 86% of these were observed just once. The ten largest clonotypes hold around 5.5% of the sample. Here the sequenced sample was CD4+ or CD8+ T cells sorted from blood, taken in a trial of the OX40 agonist ivuxolimab. The receptors originated from an adult with an advanced solid tumor such as melanoma, head and neck, liver or kidney cancer.

This clone was recorded only once. The V call is TRBV4-1, the J call TRBJ2-5; 9 bases are a match to TRBD1. V lost 4 bases to trimming and J lost 3 bases; unmatched junction nucleotides: 9. The germline gives CDR1 MGHRA, CDR2 YSYEKL. The CDR3 totals 16 residues. CDR3 DNA sequence: TGCGCCAGCAGCCCACACCCACAGGGGGCGAAAGAGACCCAGTACTTC. Encoded protein: CASSPHPQGAKETQYF.

The V and J genes are TRBV2 and TRBJ1-2; D possibly corresponds to TRBD1 (6 bases). Between the trimmed V and J ends, which lost 6 bases and 2 bases, there was a span of 10 bases. Germline CDR1 is SNHLY and CDR2 is FYNNEI. CDR3 length: 13 residues. CDR3 bases: TGTGCCAGCAGCTACAGGGTCAACTATGGCTACACCTTC. It is translated as CASSYRVNYGYTF.

This rearrangement joins TRBV2 to TRBJ2-7, with TRBD2 matching 11 bases. The CDR3 loop spans 14 amino acids. V shed 6 bases, J shed 3 bases, and the junction held 4 bases outside the gene matches. CDR1 SNHLY and CDR2 FYNNEI come from the germline V gene. The CDR3 reads CASRRGLAGYEQYF. In DNA, the CDR3 is TGTGCCAGCAGGAGAGGACTAGCGGGCTACGAGCAGTACTTC.

V gene TRBV9 combines with J gene TRBJ2-7; no clear D gene. V lost 0 bases and J lost 3, with 16 bases in between. The germline CDR1 and CDR2 sequences are SGDLS and YYNGEE. There are 16 residues in the CDR3. The CDR3 is CASSVASPAAYYEQYF. The CDR3 region has the DNA TGTGCCAGCAGCGTAGCGAGCCCGGCGGCCTACTACGAGCAGTACTTC.

This clone was recorded once. The chain carries TRBV13 and TRBJ1-4; 8 bases are a match to TRBD1. The V gene's germline CDR1 is PRHDT and CDR2 FYEKMQ (reference sequence). The CDR3 consists of 16 residues. Germline trimming cut 5 bases from V and 7 bases from J; bases unmatched to any gene: 12. This CDR3 is CASSTGPTGTGEKLFF. The CDR3 region has the DNA TGTGCCAGCAGCACCGGGCCCACCGGGACAGGTGAAAAACTGTTTTTT.

This clone was picked up one time. The rearrangement uses TRBV7-2 and TRBJ1-5; D is perhaps TRBD1 (5 bases). This CDR3 contains 15 residues. Germline CDR1 is SGHTA and CDR2 is FQGNSA. V was pared by 0 bases and J by 3 bases, with 9 bases between. The CDR3 sequence is CASSLAGAINQPQHF. CDR3 bases: TGTGCCAGCAGCTTAGCAGGGGCCATCAATCAGCCCCAGCATTTT.

This chain uses TRBV28 with TRBJ1-1; D is perhaps TRBD1 (6 bases). V shed 3 bases and J shed 1 base, with 12 bases lying between them. Per the germline V gene, CDR1 is MDHEN and CDR2 is SYDVKM. There are 15 residues in the CDR3. Here the CDR3 reads CASSLRGWENTEAFF. The CDR3 DNA follows: TGTGCCAGCAGTTTGAGGGGGTGGGAGAACACTGAAGCTTTCTTT.

The chain uses TRBV9 and TRBJ2-3; 9 bases are a match to TRBD1. The length of the CDR3 is 15 residues. Germline lookup yields CDR1 SGDLS and CDR2 YYNGEE. V shed 3 bases, J shed 6 bases, and the junction held 8 bases outside the gene matches. The CDR3 region has the DNA TGTGCCAGCAGCGCAGAGGGACAGGGCTGGGATACGCAGTATTTT. Protein sequence: CASSAEGQGWDTQYF.

This rearrangement joins TRBV7-3 to TRBJ2-5, with D uncertain. Trimming took 3 bases from V and 1 from J, leaving 6 bases between them. CDR3 length: 13 amino acids. CDR1 is SGHTA and CDR2 is FQGTGA in the germline V gene. CDR3 sequence (DNA): TGTGCCAGCAGCTTTACGATCCAAGAGACCCAGTACTTC. This gives the protein CASSFTIQETQYF.

The gene calls are TRBV11-2 and TRBJ2-3; maybe TRBD1 (5 bases). Germline assignment: CDR1 SGHAT and CDR2 FQNNGV. Trimming removed 11 bases at V and 4 bases at J, with 19 bases between. This CDR3 has 14 residues. The CDR3 protein is CASTYSGAADTQYF. Written as DNA, the CDR3 is TGTGCCTCGACCTACAGTGGGGCGGCAGATACGCAGTATTTT.

V gene TRBV30 combines with J gene TRBJ1-1, with D tentatively TRBD1 (6 bases). This CDR3 has 12 amino acids. The germline gives CDR1 GTSNPN, CDR2 SVGIG (reference sequence). Trimming removed 5 bases at V and 5 bases at J, with 12 bases between. CDR3 amino acids: CAWAGERTEAFF. CDR3 sequence (DNA): TGTGCCTGGGCAGGGGAGAGAACTGAAGCTTTCTTT.

The chain employs TRBV30 and TRBJ2-7; TRBD1 is a possible D gene (6 bases). V was pared by 0 bases and J by 3 bases, with 15 bases between. Germline V gene sequence: CDR1 GTSNPN, CDR2 SVGIG (reference sequence). The CDR3 loop spans 15 amino acids. The CDR3 is CAWSVREGGGYEQYF. CDR3 nucleotide sequence: TGTGCCTGGAGTGTACGGGAAGGGGGTGGCTACGAGCAGTACTTC.

The genes are TRBV11-1 and TRBJ2-3, with D unclear. This CDR3 is built from 15 residues. Trimming pared 3 bases from V and 2 bases from J, leaving 12 bases between. CDR1 is SGHAT, CDR2 FQDESV, per germline (reference sequence). DNA of the CDR3: TGTGCCAGCAGCTTGTTGACGTGGGACACAGATACGCAGTATTTT. This translates into CASSLLTWDTDTQYF.

V gene TRBV7-3 combines with J gene TRBJ2-2, with 7 nucleotides matching TRBD1. CDR1 is SGHTA, CDR2 FQGTGA, per germline. V lost 5 bases and J lost 13; bases outside the gene matches: 13. The CDR3 covers 14 residues. This CDR3 is CASSATGPQGRLFF. CDR3 coding DNA: TGTGCCAGCAGCGCGACAGGGCCGCAGGGGAGGCTGTTTTTT.

V usage is TRBV6-1 and J usage is TRBJ1-5, with TRBD1 as a possible D gene (6 bases). The length of the CDR3 is 13 residues. V lost 7 bases and J lost 3, with 10 bases in between. The germline V gene encodes CDR1 MNHNS and CDR2 SASEGT. CDR3 protein: CASTGTPNQPQHF. The DNA of the CDR3 is TGTGCCAGCACCGGGACACCCAATCAGCCCCAGCATTTT.

J is TRBJ2-1 and V is TRBV7-3; D remains ambiguous. The CDR3 is 15 residues long. The germline V gene has CDR1 SGHTA and CDR2 FQGTGA. V was shortened by 4 bases and J by 0 bases, with 10 bases between the two germline ends. The CDR3 region is CASSSSLSSYNEQFF. In nucleotides, the CDR3 is TGTGCCAGCAGCTCCTCGTTAAGCTCCTACAATGAGCAGTTCTTC.

This clone was counted a single time. This chain links TRBV7-9 with TRBJ2-3; possibly TRBD2 for D (5 bases). Trimming shortened V by 5 bases and J by 2 bases, and 20 bases separated the two germline ends. The length of the CDR3 is 17 residues. Germline CDR1 is SEHNR and CDR2 is FQNEAQ (reference sequence). CDR3 nucleotide sequence: TGTGCCAGCAGCCCCCTGCGGGCTACGGTACACACAGATACGCAGTATTTT. Translated, it gives CASSPLRATVHTDTQYF.

The rearrangement joins TRBV6-6 to TRBJ2-5; D is undetermined. Looked up from germline, CDR1 is MNHNY and CDR2 is SVGAGI (reference sequence). The CDR3 sequence is 13 residues long. V dropped 5 bases and J dropped 7 bases, with 14 bases sitting between them. In DNA form, the CDR3 reads TGTGCCAGCAGTCAGGAGAACCTAGGGACCCAGTACTTC. Translating it yields CASSQENLGTQYF.

The rearrangement links TRBV5-6 to TRBJ1-5; TRBD1 is a possible D gene (5 bases). Germline V gene data show CDR1 as SGHDT and CDR2 as YYEEEE. The V end was cut by 4 bases, the J end by 5 bases, with 7 bases between. CDR3 length equals 12 residues. The CDR3 nucleotides read TGTGCCAGCAGCCTACAGGATCAGCCCCAGCATTTT. It specifies CASSLQDQPQHF.

V and J are TRBV19 and TRBJ2-3; TRBD1 aligns across 7 bases. Germline-derived CDR1 and CDR2 are LNHDA and SQIVND (reference sequence). The J segment lost 1 base and the V segment lost 2 bases, leaving 12 bases of the junction unmatched. The CDR3 has 18 amino acids. CDR3 amino acids: CASSIHRGRSGGTDTQYF. CDR3 sequence (DNA): TGTGCCAGTAGTATACACAGGGGCCGCTCTGGGGGCACAGATACGCAGTATTTT.

This chain uses TRBV2 with TRBJ2-3; D gene unclear. Between the trimmed V and J ends, which lost 10 bases and 7 bases, there was a span of 27 bases. The CDR3 runs 16 residues. Germline V gives CDR1 SNHLY, CDR2 FYNNEI. This CDR3 reads CATSESPGLAQNTQYF. CDR3 coding DNA: TGTGCCACCTCCGAGAGCCCCGGCCTCGCTCAAAATACGCAGTATTTT.

The chain couples TRBV5-6 to TRBJ2-3; 9 bases are shared with TRBD1. Germline CDR1 SGHDT, CDR2 YYEEEE. The junction had 2 bases not matched to a gene; V was cut back by 2 bases and J by 4 bases. CDR3 length equals 14 residues. This CDR3 reads CASSFTGGADTQYF. The CDR3 DNA is TGTGCCAGCAGCTTTACAGGGGGCGCAGATACGCAGTATTTT.

The rearrangement uses TRBV27 and TRBJ2-5, with 7 bases matching TRBD1. This CDR3 is built from 16 residues. Looked up from germline, CDR1 is MNHEY and CDR2 is SMNVEV (reference sequence). Trimming at V came to 6 bases and at J to 7 bases, leaving 17 bases not matched to a gene. The CDR3: CASSLRLRDRGGTQYF. The CDR3 DNA reads as TGTGCCAGCAGCTTAAGGCTTCGGGACAGAGGTGGGACCCAGTACTTC.

This clone was detected a few times. The chain is built from TRBV6-5 and TRBJ1-6; TRBD1 agrees at 9 bases. CDR1 and CDR2 from the germline V gene are MNHEY and SVGAGI. V was clipped by 6 bases and J by 10 bases; unmatched bases: 7. This CDR3 contains 14 residues. The CDR3 coding sequence is TGTGCCAGCAGACAGGGGGCGGCGGGGTCACCCCTCCACTTT. Protein sequence: CASRQGAAGSPLHF.